Shown below are 17 T cell receptor beta chains from a single sample sequenced in a study of radiation and T cells in renal cell carcinoma (dated by TCRdb to the early 2020s). Library preparation was by the immunoSEQ multiplex PCR assay. In TCRdb, the immuneACCESS table is reduced to in-frame sequences with V and J assigned. These tables do not hold every clone; where another copy was compared, an unresolved V gene accounts for under half, and the others remain unexplained. Here the sample has about 140,000 clones; approximately 82% occur a single time. The ten most abundant clones make up roughly 23% of the sample. Taken with the paper, the label for time point translates to: baseline pretreatment blood. The sample's treatment or condition label is to be understood as: 15 Gy SBRT to primary tumor, nephrectomy 4 weeks later. The sequencing here drew on blood, taken from a patient whose treatment included radiotherapy and nephrectomy. Every receptor here comes from a woman in her forties or fifties with renal cell carcinoma.

The count of this clone is one. The genes are TRBV27 and TRBJ2-7; TRBD2 agrees at 8 bases. The CDR3 loop spans 14 amino acids. CDR1 and CDR2 (germline): MNHEY, SMNVEV (reference sequence). V lost 5 bases and J lost 0; bases outside the gene matches: 3. CDR3 region: CASSTGTSSYEQYF. The CDR3 nucleotides are TGTGCCAGCAGTACCGGGACTAGCTCCTACGAGCAGTACTTC.

The table lists this clone with a few counts. This chain joins TRBV2 and TRBJ1-1; D not resolved. The CDR3 consists of 14 residues. The germline V gene encodes CDR1 SNHLY and CDR2 FYNNEI. V lost 5 bases and J lost 1, with 11 bases in between. The CDR3 is CASSTDGRNTEAFF. Written as DNA, the CDR3 is TGTGCCAGCAGTACCGACGGTCGGAACACTGAAGCTTTCTTT. Filled out from reference TRBV2 and TRBJ1-1, the complete variable domain reads EPEVTQTPSHQVTQMGQEVILRCVPISNHLYFYWYRQILGQKVEFLVSFYNNEISEKSEIFDDQFSVERPDGSNFTLKIRSTKLEDSAMYFCASSTDGRNTEAFFGQGTRLTVV.

J is TRBJ2-1 and V is TRBV6-6; D gene ambiguous. CDR3 length: 15 amino acids. CDR1 is MNHNY and CDR2 is SVGAGI in the germline V gene (reference sequence). Trimming shortened V by 2 bases and J by 0 bases, and 8 bases separated the two germline ends. The CDR3: CASSYEASSYNEQFF. CDR3 DNA sequence: TGTGCCAGCAGTTACGAGGCTAGCTCCTACAATGAGCAGTTCTTC.

The chain employs TRBV7-8 and TRBJ1-6; 8 nucleotides agree with TRBD1. The V gene's germline CDR1 is SGHVS and CDR2 FQNEAQ. Unmatched junction bases numbered 16, after V lost 3 bases and J lost 6 bases. This CDR3 contains 19 residues. The CDR3 nucleotides are TGTGCCAGCAGCTTCGACCGGGACAGGTCTCGTCGGAGTAATTCACCCCTCCACTTT. It is translated as CASSFDRDRSRRSNSPLHF.

V and J are TRBV6-6 and TRBJ2-7, with 11 bases that match TRBD2. With 6 bases clipped from V and 0 bases from J, the junction kept 4 bases outside the gene matches. The CDR3 totals 15 residues. Germline CDR1 is MNHNY and CDR2 is SVGAGI (reference sequence). CDR3 coding DNA: TGTGCCAGCAGCGCTACTAGCGGGAGCTCCTACGAGCAGTACTTC. Translating gives CASSATSGSSYEQYF.

The chain couples TRBV15 to TRBJ2-7, with a weak D call TRBD1 (5 bases). The germline V gene encodes CDR1 LNHNV and CDR2 YYDKDF (reference sequence). With 1 base removed from V and 5 bases from J, the gap between germline ends came to 18 bases. The CDR3 runs 16 residues. CDR3 sequence reads: CATSRVSGRVWDEQYF. DNA for the CDR3: TGTGCCACCAGCAGAGTGTCGGGCAGGGTTTGGGACGAGCAGTACTTC. Filled out from reference TRBV15 and TRBJ2-7, the complete variable domain reads DAMVIQNPRYQVTQFGKPVTLSCSQTLNHNVMYWYQQKSSQAPKLLFHYYDKDFNNEADTPDNFQSRRPNTSFCFLDIRSPGLGDTAMYLCATSRVSGRVWDEQYFGPGTRLTVT.

This clone was recorded once. The chain links TRBV7-9 to TRBJ2-7; D is ambiguous. Trimming pared 5 bases from V and 3 bases from J, leaving 5 bases between. CDR1 SEHNR and CDR2 FQNEAQ come from the germline V gene (reference sequence). The CDR3 length is 11 residues. The CDR3 protein is CASSLNYEQYF. For the CDR3, the DNA is TGTGCCAGCAGCCTTAACTACGAGCAGTACTTC. The whole variable domain, remainder taken from reference TRBV7-9 and TRBJ2-7, is DTGVSQNPRHKITKRGQNVTFRCDPISEHNRLYWYRQTLGQGPEFLTYFQNEAQLEKSRLLSDRFSAERPKGSFSTLEIQRTEQGDSAMYLCASSLNYEQYFGPGTRLTVT.

V gene TRBV6-1 combines with J gene TRBJ2-1; the match to TRBD2 covers 12 bases. The germline V gene has CDR1 MNHNS and CDR2 SASEGT. V was pared by 7 bases and J by 0 bases, with 10 bases of the junction left unmatched. This CDR3 is built from 18 residues. The CDR3 protein is CASTETSGGVNSYNEQFF. The CDR3 DNA follows: TGTGCCAGCACTGAGACTAGCGGGGGTGTTAACTCCTACAATGAGCAGTTCTTC.

This chain uses TRBV6-5 with TRBJ2-7; 9 nucleotides align to TRBD2. Losses at the gene ends were 5 bases for V and 0 bases for J; bases not matched to a gene: 5. The V gene's germline CDR1 is MNHEY and CDR2 SVGAGI. There are 15 residues in the CDR3. CDR3 region: CASSGGSGSSYEQYF. The CDR3 nucleotides read TGTGCCAGCAGTGGGGGTAGCGGGAGCTCCTACGAGCAGTACTTC.

The chain employs TRBV9 and TRBJ2-5; 7 bases align to TRBD1. CDR1 SGDLS and CDR2 YYNGEE come from the germline V gene. CDR3 length equals 15 residues. The trim removed 3 bases at V and 3 bases at J, leaving 8 bases unmatched. The CDR3: CASSATGTVKETQYF. CDR3 nucleotide sequence: TGTGCCAGCAGCGCCACCGGGACAGTAAAAGAGACCCAGTACTTC.

CDR3 residues: CASSQVEVSNNPTQFF. The CDR3 DNA reads as TGCGCCAGCAGCCAAGTTGAGGTCTCTAATAATCCCACGCAGTTCTTC. The chain is built from TRBV4-3 and TRBJ2-1; D is uncertain. Trimming removed 1 base at V and 12 bases at J, with 22 bases between. The CDR3 has 16 amino acids. CDR1 is LGHNA, CDR2 YSLEER, per germline.

This chain uses TRBV28 with TRBJ1-5, with D unclear. V lost 10 bases, J lost 0 bases, and 13 bases lay in between. Per germline, CDR1 MDHEN and CDR2 SYDVKM. The CDR3 sequence is 14 residues long. The CDR3 is CATSTAYSNQPQHF. The DNA of the CDR3 is TGTGCCACTTCGACCGCTTATAGCAATCAGCCCCAGCATTTT.

This chain connects TRBV7-8 to TRBJ2-2, with no clear D. V lost 3 bases and J 6 bases, leaving 5 bases between the germline ends. Germline CDR1 SGHVS, CDR2 FQNEAQ. The CDR3 totals 12 residues. This CDR3 reads CASSFIAGELFF. CDR3 coding DNA: TGTGCCAGCAGCTTTATCGCCGGGGAGCTGTTTTTT. The complete variable domain, with remaining parts taken from reference TRBV7-8 and TRBJ2-2, reads GAGVSQSPRYKVAKRGQDVALRCDPISGHVSLFWYQQALGQGPEFLTYFQNEAQLDKSGLPSDRFFAERPEGSVSTLKIQRTQQEDSAVYLCASSFIAGELFFGEGSRLTVL.

This clone was picked up one time. This rearrangement joins TRBV9 to TRBJ1-2; tentatively, D is TRBD1 (6 bases). The germline V and J ends were trimmed by 0 bases and 4 bases, with 22 bases remaining between them. Germline CDR1 is SGDLS and CDR2 is YYNGEE. The CDR3 covers 18 residues. The CDR3 loop is CASSVAPGASISAYGYTF. DNA for the CDR3: TGTGCCAGCAGCGTAGCCCCAGGGGCCTCCATCTCGGCCTATGGCTACACCTTC. The variable domain in full, with the rest retrieved from reference TRBV9 and TRBJ1-2, is DSGVTQTPKHLITATGQRVTLRCSPRSGDLSVYWYQQSLDQGLQFLIQYYNGEERAKGNILERFSAQQFPDLHSELNLSSLELGDSALYFCASSVAPGASISAYGYTFGSGTRLTVV.

This rearrangement joins TRBV5-1 to TRBJ2-5; D is unclear. Per germline, CDR1 SGHRS and CDR2 YFSETQ. The CDR3 loop spans 12 amino acids. Trimming stripped 8 bases from V and 0 bases from J, with 8 bases between. CDR3 DNA: TGCGCCAGTTCTGGGTACCAAGAGACCCAGTACTTC. It translates to CASSGYQETQYF.

The V call is TRBV5-1, the J call TRBJ2-7, with 7 bases fitting TRBD1. The ends lost 6 bases at V and 5 bases at J; junction bases unmatched: 8. Germline CDR1 reads SGHRS; CDR2 reads YFSETQ. There are 13 residues in the CDR3. In DNA form, the CDR3 reads TGCGCCAGCAAGTTGGGACAGACCCACGAGCAGTACTTC. This gives the protein CASKLGQTHEQYF.

The table lists this clone with a count of one. The chain links TRBV5-1 to TRBJ2-5, with TRBD2 identical over 8 bases. The ends lost 2 bases at V and 1 base at J; junction bases unmatched: 13. Per germline, CDR1 SGHRS and CDR2 YFSETQ. The CDR3 loop spans 18 amino acids. CDR3 protein: CASSFNSAGGSGQETQYF. DNA for the CDR3: TGCGCCAGCAGCTTCAATTCCGCGGGAGGTTCGGGCCAAGAGACCCAGTACTTC.